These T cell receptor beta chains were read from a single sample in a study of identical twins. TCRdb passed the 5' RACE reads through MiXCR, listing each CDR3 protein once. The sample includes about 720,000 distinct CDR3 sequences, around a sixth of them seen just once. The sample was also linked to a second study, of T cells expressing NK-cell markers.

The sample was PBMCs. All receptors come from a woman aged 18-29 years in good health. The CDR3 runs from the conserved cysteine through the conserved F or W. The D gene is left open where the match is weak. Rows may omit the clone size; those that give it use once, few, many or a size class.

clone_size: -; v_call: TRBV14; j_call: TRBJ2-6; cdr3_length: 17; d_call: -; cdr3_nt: TGTGCCAGCAGCCAAGAGTTGGGGTCCTCTGGGGCCAACGTCCTGACTTTC; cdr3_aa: CASSQELGSSGANVLTF
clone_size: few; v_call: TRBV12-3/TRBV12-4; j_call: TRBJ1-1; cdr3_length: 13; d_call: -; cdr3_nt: TGTGCCAGCACTCAAACAGGAACTACTCGGGCTTTCTTT; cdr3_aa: CASTQTGTTRAFF
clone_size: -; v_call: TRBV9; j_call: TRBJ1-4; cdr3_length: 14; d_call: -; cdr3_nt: TGTGCCAGCAGCGTATCAGGGGATAATGAAAAACTGTTTTTT; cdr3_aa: CASSVSGDNEKLFF
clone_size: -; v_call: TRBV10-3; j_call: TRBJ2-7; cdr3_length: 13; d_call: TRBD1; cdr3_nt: TGTGCCATCGGGTCCAGGGGGCCCGACGAGCAGTACTTC; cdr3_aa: CAIGSRGPDEQYF
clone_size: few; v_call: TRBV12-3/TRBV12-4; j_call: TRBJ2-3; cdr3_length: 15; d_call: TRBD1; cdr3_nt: TGTGCCAGCACCGCGGGACAGGGGAGTGGAGATACGCAGTATTTT; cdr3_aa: CASTAGQGSGDTQYF
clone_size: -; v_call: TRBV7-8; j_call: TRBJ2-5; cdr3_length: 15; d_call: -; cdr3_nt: TGTGCCAGCAGCCACGGCCCTAACACCCAAGAGACCCAGTACTTC; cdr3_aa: CASSHGPNTQETQYF
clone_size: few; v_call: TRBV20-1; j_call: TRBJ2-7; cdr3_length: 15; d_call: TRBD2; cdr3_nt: TGCAGTGCCAGCCGACTATTAGCGGGGACCTACGAGCAGTACTTC; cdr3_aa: CSASRLLAGTYEQYF
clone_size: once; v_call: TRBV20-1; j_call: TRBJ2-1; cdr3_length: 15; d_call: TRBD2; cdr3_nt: TGCAGTGCCCGGACTAGCGGGGGCAACTACAATGAGCAGTTCTTC; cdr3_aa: CSARTSGGNYNEQFF
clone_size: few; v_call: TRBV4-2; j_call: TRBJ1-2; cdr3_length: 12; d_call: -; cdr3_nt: TGTGCCAGCAGCCAAGACATTTATGGCTACACCTTC; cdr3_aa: CASSQDIYGYTF
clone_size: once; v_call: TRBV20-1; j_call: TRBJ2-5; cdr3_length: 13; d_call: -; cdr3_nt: TGCAGTGCGTCGGGACTGGGACAAGAGACCCAGTACTTC; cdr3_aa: CSASGLGQETQYF
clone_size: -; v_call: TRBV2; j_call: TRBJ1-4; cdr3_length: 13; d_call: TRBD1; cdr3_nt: TGTGCCAGCAGTTGGACAGGGAGGGAAAAACTGTTTTTT; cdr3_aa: CASSWTGREKLFF
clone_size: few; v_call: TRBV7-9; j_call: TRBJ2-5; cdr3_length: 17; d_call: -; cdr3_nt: TGTGCCAGCAGCCCAAGACGTGGCGGCTCCAGTAAGGAGACCCAGTACTTC; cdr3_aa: CASSPRRGGSSKETQYF
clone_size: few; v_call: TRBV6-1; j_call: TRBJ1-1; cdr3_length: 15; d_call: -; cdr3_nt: TGTGCCAGCCGTCGAACCACACTCATGAACACTGAAGCTTTCTTT; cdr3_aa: CASRRTTLMNTEAFF
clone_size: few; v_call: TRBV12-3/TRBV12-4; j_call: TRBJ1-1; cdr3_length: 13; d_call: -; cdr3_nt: TGTGCCAGCAGCCACACAGGGTTGGCTGAAGCTTTCTTT; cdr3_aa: CASSHTGLAEAFF
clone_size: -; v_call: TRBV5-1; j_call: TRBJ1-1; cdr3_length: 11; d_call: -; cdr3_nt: TGCGCCAGCAGCTTGGGGGGCCAAGCTTTCTTT; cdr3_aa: CASSLGGQAFF
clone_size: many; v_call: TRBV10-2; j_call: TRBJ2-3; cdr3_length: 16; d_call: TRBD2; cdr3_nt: TGCGCCAGCACTTCCCGGACTAGCGGGGGGAGAGATACGCAGTATTTT; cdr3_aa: CASTSRTSGGRDTQYF
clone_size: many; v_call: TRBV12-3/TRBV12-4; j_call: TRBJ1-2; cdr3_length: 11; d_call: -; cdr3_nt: TGTGCCAGCAGGGAGGCGGCTGGCTACACCTTC; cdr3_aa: CASREAAGYTF
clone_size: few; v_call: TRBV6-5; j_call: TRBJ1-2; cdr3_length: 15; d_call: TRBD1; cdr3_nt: TGTGCCAGCAGTTTCGCCAGGGGGCCTAACTATGGCTACACCTTC; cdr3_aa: CASSFARGPNYGYTF
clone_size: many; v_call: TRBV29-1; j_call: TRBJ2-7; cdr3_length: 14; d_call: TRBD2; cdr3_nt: TGCAGCGCCCGACCGGGAGGGAGGTCCTACGAGCAGTACTTC; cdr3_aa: CSARPGGRSYEQYF
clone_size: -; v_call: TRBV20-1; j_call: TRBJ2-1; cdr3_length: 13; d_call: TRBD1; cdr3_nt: TGCAGTGCTCCCGGACAGGGGGCCGATGAGCAGTTCTTC; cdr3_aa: CSAPGQGADEQFF
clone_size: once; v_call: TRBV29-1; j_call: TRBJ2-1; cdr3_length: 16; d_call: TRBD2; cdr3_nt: TGCAGCGTTGAAGACATAGCGGGAGATGGCCCCAATGAGCAGTTCTTC; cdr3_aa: CSVEDIAGDGPNEQFF
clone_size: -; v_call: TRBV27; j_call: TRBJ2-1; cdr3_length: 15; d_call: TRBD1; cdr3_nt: TGTGCCAGCAGTATCGGACAGGGGGATGGCAATGAGCAGTTCTTC; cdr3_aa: CASSIGQGDGNEQFF
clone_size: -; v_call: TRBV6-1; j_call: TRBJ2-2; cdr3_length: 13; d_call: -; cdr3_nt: TGTGCCAGCAGTCCCATGCACACCGGGGAGCTGTTTTTT; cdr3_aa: CASSPMHTGELFF
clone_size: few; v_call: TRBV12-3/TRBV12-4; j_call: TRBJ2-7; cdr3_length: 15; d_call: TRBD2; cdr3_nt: TGTGCCAGCAGTTTGGAAGGACTAGCTTCCTACGAGCAGTACTTC; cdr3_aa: CASSLEGLASYEQYF
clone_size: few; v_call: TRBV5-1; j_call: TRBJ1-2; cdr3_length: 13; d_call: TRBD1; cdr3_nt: TGCGCCAGCAGTCCGACAGGGGGTAGCGGCTACACCTTC; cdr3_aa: CASSPTGGSGYTF
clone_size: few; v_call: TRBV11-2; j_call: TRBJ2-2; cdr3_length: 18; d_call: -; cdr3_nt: TGTGCCAGCAGCTTAGAGGGCGCCAGGCCCTCGGGGGCCGGGGAGCTGTTTTTT; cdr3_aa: CASSLEGARPSGAGELFF
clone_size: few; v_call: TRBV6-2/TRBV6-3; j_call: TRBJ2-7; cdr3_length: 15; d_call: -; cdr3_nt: TGTGCCAGCAGTTACCGAGGCGCAACCCGTGGGGAGCAGTACTTC; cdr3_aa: CASSYRGATRGEQYF
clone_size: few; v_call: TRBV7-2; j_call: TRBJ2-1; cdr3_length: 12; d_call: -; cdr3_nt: TGTGCCAGCAGCCGCCTGGGCAGTGAGCAGTTCTTC; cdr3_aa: CASSRLGSEQFF
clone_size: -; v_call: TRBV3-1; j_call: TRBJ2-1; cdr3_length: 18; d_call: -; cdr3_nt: TGTGCCAGCAGCCAAGGGTCTGCCCGACTAAGCTCCTACAATGAGCAGTTCTTC; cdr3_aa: CASSQGSARLSSYNEQFF
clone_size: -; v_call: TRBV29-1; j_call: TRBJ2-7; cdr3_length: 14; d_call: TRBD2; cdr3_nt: TGCAGTGCTTGGAGCGGGAGTGGAATCTACGAGCAGTACTTC; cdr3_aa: CSAWSGSGIYEQYF
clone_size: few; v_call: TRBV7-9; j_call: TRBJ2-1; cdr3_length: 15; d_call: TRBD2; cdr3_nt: TGTGCCAGCAGGTCGAGCGGGAGGGCCTCCAATGAGCAGTTCTTC; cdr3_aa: CASRSSGRASNEQFF
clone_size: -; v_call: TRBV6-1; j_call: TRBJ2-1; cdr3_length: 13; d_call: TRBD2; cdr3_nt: TGTGCCAGCAGGAGCGGGAGGGCCAATGAGCAGTTCTTC; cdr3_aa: CASRSGRANEQFF